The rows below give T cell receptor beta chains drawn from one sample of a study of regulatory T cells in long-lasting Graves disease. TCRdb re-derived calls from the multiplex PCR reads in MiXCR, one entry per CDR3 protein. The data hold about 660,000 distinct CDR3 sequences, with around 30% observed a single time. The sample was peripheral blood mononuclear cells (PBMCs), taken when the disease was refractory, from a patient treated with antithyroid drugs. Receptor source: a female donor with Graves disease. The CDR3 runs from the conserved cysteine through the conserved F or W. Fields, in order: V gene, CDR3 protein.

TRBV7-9 CASSPGQASGNTIYF
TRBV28 CASSLDTQYF
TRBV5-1 CASKSQELNTEAFF
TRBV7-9 CASSLEGASGMWTQYF
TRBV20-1 CSARDRTSGYEQYF
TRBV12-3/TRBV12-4 CASTALAGGVDTQYF
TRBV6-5 CASSSTGPYGYTF
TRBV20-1 CSASSPTGRARKLETQYF
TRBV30 CAWSVSGGAEAFF
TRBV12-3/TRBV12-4 CASSQLTSSNEQFF
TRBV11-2 CASSFGLAGEGPGELFF
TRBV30 CAWSPGDGYTF
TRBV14 CASSFRLGPYEQYF
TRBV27 CASRTVNSPLHF
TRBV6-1 CASSVYYRVQETQYF
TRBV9 CASSVAQGSSYEQYF
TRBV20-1 CSATDSGSNSNEQFF
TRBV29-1 CSVLPVRNTEAFF
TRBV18 CASSRGGMGNTEAFF
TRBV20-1 CSARAAYEQYF